The clone carrying this TCR beta chain was observed a few times. The antigen is unknown. V was clipped by 1 base and J by 8 bases; unmatched bases: 7. CDR3 length equals 15 residues. Germline CDR1 reads LGHNA; CDR2 reads YSLEER. The study ran its PCR with 60 Vbeta and 13 Jbeta primers. As processed by the authors: Some 12 million shared chains were among the roughly 80 million unique TCR beta chains that a later analysis counted. Generated by immunoSEQ multiplex PCR, the TCRdb table keeps only in-frame clones and is missing some. That table supplies the V and J calls and clone size; D and trimming were determined from the DNA. The table records around 120,000 clones, 70% to 80% of them present only once. The sample originates from a study of cytomegalovirus exposure and HLA in healthy donors. General study points: In a later analysis, productive TCRs from donors in an Asian-associated ancestry cluster reportedly carried fewer N-insertions than the cohort mean.

The clonotype was recovered from a man aged 18 to 30 in good health and CMV-seronegative. The specimen was PBMCs. V gene TRBV4-3 combines with J gene TRBJ2-2; 7 nucleotides line up with TRBD2. The CDR3 DNA reads TGCGCCAGCAGCCAAGGCAGCGGGGTATCTGGGGAGCTGTTTTTT. As protein: CASSQGSGVSGELFF.